This T cell receptor beta chain was retrieved from a study of blood T cell repertoires in COVID-19. Study in general: Material from acute and convalescent COVID-19 was sourced from the United States, Italy and Spain. Sources were T cells, B-cell-depleted T cells, or PBMCs; the material itself was cDNA or gDNA.

Recruited during active infection, patients (from Seattle) were subsequently followed longitudinally. The CDR3 has 14 residues. Germline-derived CDR1 and CDR2 are SGHTA and FQGNSA. Trimming took 8 bases from V and 2 from J; bases not matched to a gene: 6. Here immunoSEQ multiplex PCR was the method, and the copy in TCRdb shows in-frame clones only, minus some. The sample has 250,000 to 300,000 clones; approximately 86% are singletons. The material sequenced was peripheral blood. The sequence was obtained from a woman in her 70s with COVID-19, enrolled during active disease. The chain recombines TRBV7-2 with TRBJ2-7, with TRBD1 matching over 10 bases. The CDR3 DNA reads TGTGCCAGCTCTTCGGACAGGGGGACCTACGAGCAGTACTTC. This codes for CASSSDRGTYEQYF.